This is a list of T cell receptor beta chains from one sample in a study of pediatric ulcerative colitis. Profiled with immunoSEQ multiplex PCR; TCRdb holds only in-frame clones, not every one. The data show 30,000 to 35,000 clones, with about three quarters seen just once and about 1.1% held by the top ten. Sequenced: gut tissue. All receptors derive from a boy aged 5-17 years with mild ulcerative colitis. The CDR3 runs from the conserved cysteine through the conserved F or W. A D gene is named only where the DNA matches it firmly. Clone size, where shown, is once, few, many, or a class for clones that have expanded.

CDR3aa,CDR3nt,d_gene,j_gene,v_gene,abundance
CASSSGQGVSPLHF,TGTGCCAGCAGCTCCGGACAGGGAGTGTCACCCCTCCACTTT,TRBD1,TRBJ1-6,TRBV7-6,-
CASSQAGLARNIQYF,TGCGCCAGCAGCCAAGCGGGACTAGCAAGGAACATTCAGTACTTC,TRBD2,TRBJ2-4,TRBV4-1,once
CASSQDVRLHGRVNTEAFF,TGCGCCAGCAGCCAAGATGTTCGACTCCACGGAAGGGTGAACACTGAAGCTTTCTTT,-,TRBJ1-1,TRBV4-1,-
CASSSTGGSNEKLFF,TGTGCCAGCAGTTCGACAGGGGGCTCTAATGAAAAACTGTTTTTT,TRBD1,TRBJ1-4,TRBV6-6,-
CASSQERQRNEQFF,TGCGCCAGCAGCCAAGAACGACAGCGCAATGAGCAGTTCTTC,-,TRBJ2-1,TRBV4-1,-
CAWSRGGPGELFF,TGTGCCTGGAGCCGGGGGGGCCCCGGGGAGCTGTTTTTT,TRBD2,TRBJ2-2,TRBV30,-
CASSPRTGSYEQYF,TGTGCCAGCTCACCCCGGACAGGCTCCTACGAGCAGTACTTC,TRBD1,TRBJ2-7,TRBV18,once
CSVVGNTEAFF,TGCAGCGTTGTTGGCAACACTGAAGCTTTCTTT,-,TRBJ1-1,TRBV29-1,few
CASRYQPGQVNQPQHF,TGTGCAAGTCGCTACCAACCGGGACAGGTCAATCAGCCCCAGCATTTT,-,TRBJ1-5,TRBV12-2,few
CASSELGNTIYF,TGTGCCAGCAGTGAATTGGGAAACACCATATATTTT,-,TRBJ1-3,TRBV2,-
CASSLVFSGELFF,TGTGCCAGCAGCTTAGTTTTCTCCGGGGAGCTGTTTTTT,-,TRBJ2-2,TRBV7-6,-